Following are 15 T cell receptor beta chains from one sample sequenced in a study of T and B cells in COVID-19 patients. BIOMED2 TRB-A/B primer pools were used in multiplex TRB PCR. MiXCR, run by TCRdb on the multiplex PCR reads, gives a single entry per CDR3 protein. Of under 8,500 distinct CDR3 sequences listed, approximately 30% were seen once; the top ten hold around 15%. Each TRB amplification used 250-500 ng of genomic DNA from blood. Sequencing input: blood. These receptors all come from a human donor with active COVID-19.

The V and J genes are TRBV28 and TRBJ1-4; D is ambiguous. V was pared by 7 bases and J by 8 bases, with 14 bases between. The CDR3 has 13 residues. Germline V CDR1 and CDR2: MDHEN, SYDVKM. CDR3 sequence reads: CASMGVGSEKLFF. The CDR3 nucleotides are TGTGCCAGCATGGGTGTGGGGAGCGAAAAACTGTTTTTT.

The gene calls are TRBV12-3 or TRBV12-4 and TRBJ1-6; no firm D call. V gave up 5 bases and J gave up 13 bases, with 15 bases separating them. The CDR3 sequence is 13 residues long. The CDR3 loop is CASSEPPTPPLHF. CDR3 DNA: TGTGCCAGCAGTGAACCCCCAACCCCGCCCCTCCACTTT.

This clonotype has only a few counts. The chain couples TRBV6-1 to TRBJ1-5, with TRBD1 as a possible D gene (5 bases). There are 13 residues in the CDR3. CDR1 is MNHNS and CDR2 is SASEGT in the germline V gene. V lost 3 bases, J lost 7 bases, and 10 bases lay in between. Written as DNA, the CDR3 is TGTGCCAGCAGTGAGGGGGAGGAACAGCCCCAGCATTTT. This encodes CASSEGEEQPQHF.

This clonotype is categorized as medium-sized. The CDR3 here is CASSIDPGQPSKRGGYTF. CDR3 bases: TGTGCCAGTAGTATAGATCCGGGACAGCCATCGAAGCGCGGTGGCTACACCTTC. This sequence joins TRBV19 and TRBJ1-2, with 7 bases aligning to TRBD1. There are 18 residues in the CDR3. CDR1 is LNHDA, CDR2 SQIVND, per germline (reference sequence). V shed 0 bases, J shed 7 bases, and the junction held 17 bases outside the gene matches.

Comment on this clonotype: Given a much more abundant clone one base away, this may be a read error. The rearrangement joins TRBV5-8 to TRBJ2-7; maybe TRBD1 (6 bases). CDR3 length equals 16 residues. Germline CDR1 reads SGHTS; CDR2 reads YDEGEE. Deletions cut 0 bases from V and 4 bases from J, with 17 bases between. As DNA, the CDR3 is TGTGCCAGCAGCTTGGTGACAGGCGGGCTATTATACGAGCAGTACTTC. This codes for CASSLVTGGLLYEQYF.

The rearrangement uses TRBV11-2 and TRBJ2-3; no clear D. Trimming removed 1 base from V and 5 bases from J, with 7 bases in between. The CDR3 contains 13 residues. Per the germline V gene, CDR1 is SGHAT and CDR2 is FQNNGV. The CDR3 protein is CASSLALRDTQYF. The CDR3 region has the DNA TGTGCCAGCAGCTTAGCCCTGAGAGATACGCAGTATTTT.

This clonotype was detected a few times. The chain uses TRBV4-3 and TRBJ2-2; 8 nucleotides align to TRBD2. V lost 1 base, J lost 0 bases, and 1 base stayed unmatched. Germline V lookup: CDR1 LGHNA, CDR2 YSLEER. The CDR3 runs to 16 residues. The CDR3 DNA reads as TGCGCCAGCAGCCAAGCACTAGCGGCGAACACCGGGGAGCTGTTTTTT. Its translation is CASSQALAANTGELFF.

The rearrangement uses TRBV5-4 and TRBJ2-3; no reliable D call. The germline V gene has CDR1 SGHNT and CDR2 YYREEE (reference sequence). V lost 9 bases to trimming and J lost 1 base, with 15 bases between them. CDR3 size: 14 residues. The CDR3 DNA sequence: TGTGCCACTGGCGCTCCCCTTGGCACAGATACGCAGTATTTT. This codes for CATGAPLGTDTQYF.

V gene TRBV6-5 combines with J gene TRBJ1-1; TRBD1 might be the D (6 bases). Trimming shortened V by 0 bases and J by 3 bases, and 11 bases separated the two germline ends. CDR1 MNHEY and CDR2 SVGAGI come from the germline V gene. CDR3 length: 15 residues. The chain's CDR3 is CASSYSPGADTEAFF. The CDR3 region has the DNA TGTGCCAGCAGTTACTCACCAGGGGCTGACACTGAAGCTTTCTTT.

This clonotype was observed a handful of times. The CDR3 DNA reads as TGTGCCAGCAGCTCAGGAACAGGGCCCCGACCAACCTACGAGCAGTACTTC. It codes for CASSSGTGPRPTYEQYF. V usage is TRBV5-6 and J usage is TRBJ2-7; a weak D match, TRBD1 (6 bases). The CDR3 runs to 17 residues. CDR1 and CDR2 from the germline V gene are SGHDT and YYEEEE. With 3 bases removed from V and 2 bases from J, the gap between germline ends came to 21 bases.

The V and J genes are TRBV24-1 and TRBJ2-2; 7 bases match TRBD1. The CDR3 sequence is 17 residues long. The germline CDR1 and CDR2 sequences are KGHDR and SFDVKD. V trimming: 1 base; J trimming: 0 bases; junction bases outside the gene matches: 4. DNA for the CDR3: TGTGCCACCAGTGATTTAGGGGGCCCCGCGAACACCGGGGAGCTGTTTTTT. It specifies CATSDLGGPANTGELFF.

V usage is TRBV6-2 or TRBV6-3 and J usage is TRBJ2-1; D not certain. Trimming took off 3 bases at V and 9 bases at J, with 15 bases between the two ends. CDR3 length: 14 residues. Looked up from germline, CDR1 is MNHEY and CDR2 is SVGEGT. CDR3 protein: CASSYLADPSEQFF. The CDR3 DNA is TGTGCCAGCAGTTATTTGGCGGACCCTAGTGAGCAGTTCTTC.

By its share, this clonotype is medium-sized. The genes are TRBV13 and TRBJ2-7, with D unresolved. CDR1 is PRHDT and CDR2 is FYEKMQ in the germline V gene (reference sequence). V gave up 3 bases and J gave up 3 bases, with 9 bases separating them. This CDR3 spans 13 amino acids. In nucleotides, the CDR3 is TGTGCCAGCAGCTTGTTTACCAACTACGAGCAGTACTTC. Translated, it gives CASSLFTNYEQYF.

Relative to its sample, this clonotype is medium-sized (0.01 to 0.1%). This chain connects TRBV11-1 to TRBJ2-3; a possible D gene is TRBD1 (5 bases). V was clipped by 2 bases and J by 2 bases, with 11 bases between them. CDR3 length: 15 amino acids. Germline lookup yields CDR1 SGHAT and CDR2 FQDESV (reference sequence). The DNA of the CDR3 is TGTGCCAGCAGCTTACGGCAGGGCCCCACAGATACGCAGTATTTT. This translates into CASSLRQGPTDTQYF.

The chain is built from TRBV27 and TRBJ1-5; 8 nucleotides match TRBD1. V was pared by 3 bases and J by 4 bases, with 5 bases of the junction left unmatched. Per the germline V gene, CDR1 is MNHEY and CDR2 is SMNVEV (reference sequence). CDR3 length: 15 residues. The CDR3 sequence: CASSFRTGLNQPQHF. The DNA for the CDR3 is TGTGCCAGCAGTTTCCGGACAGGGTTGAATCAGCCCCAGCATTTT.